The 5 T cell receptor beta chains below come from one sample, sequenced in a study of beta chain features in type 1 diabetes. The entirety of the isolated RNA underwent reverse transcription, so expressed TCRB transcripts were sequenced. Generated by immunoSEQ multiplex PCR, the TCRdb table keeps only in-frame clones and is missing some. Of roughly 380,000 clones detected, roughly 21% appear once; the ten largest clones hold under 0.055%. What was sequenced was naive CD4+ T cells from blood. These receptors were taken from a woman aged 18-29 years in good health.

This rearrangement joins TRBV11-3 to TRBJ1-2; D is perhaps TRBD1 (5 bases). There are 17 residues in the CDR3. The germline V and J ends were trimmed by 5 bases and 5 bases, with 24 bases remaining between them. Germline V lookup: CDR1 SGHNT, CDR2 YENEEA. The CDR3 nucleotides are TGTGCCAGCAGCCGGGAGATGTGGGGGACGGATCGATATGGCTACACCTTC. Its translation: CASSREMWGTDRYGYTF. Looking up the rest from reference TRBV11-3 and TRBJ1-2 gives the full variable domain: EAGVVQSPRYKIIEKKQPVAFWCNPISGHNTLYWYLQNLGQGPELLIRYENEEAVDDSQLPKDRFSAERLKGVDSTLKIQPAELGDSAVYLCASSREMWGTDRYGYTFGSGTRLTVV.

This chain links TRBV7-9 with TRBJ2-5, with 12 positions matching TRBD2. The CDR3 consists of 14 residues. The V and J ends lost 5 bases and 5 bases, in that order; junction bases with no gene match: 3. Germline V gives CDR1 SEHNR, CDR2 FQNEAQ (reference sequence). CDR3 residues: CASSRTSGKETQYF. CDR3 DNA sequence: TGTGCCAGCAGCAGGACTAGCGGGAAGGAGACCCAGTACTTC.

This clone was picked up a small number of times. CDR3: CASSPRTVSNEQYF. In nucleotides, the CDR3 is TGTGCCAGCAGTCCTAGGACAGTTTCTAACGAGCAGTACTTC. The chain uses TRBV27 and TRBJ2-7; D might be TRBD1 (6 bases). This CDR3 is 14 amino acids long. The germline V gene encodes CDR1 MNHEY and CDR2 SMNVEV (reference sequence). Trimming pared 5 bases from V and 5 bases from J, leaving 16 bases between.

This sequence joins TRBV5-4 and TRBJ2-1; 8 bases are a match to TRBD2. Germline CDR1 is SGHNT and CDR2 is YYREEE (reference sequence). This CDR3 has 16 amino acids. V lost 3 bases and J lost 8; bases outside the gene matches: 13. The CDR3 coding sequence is TGTGCCAGCAGCTACCCTCGGGGGGCGGGAGGTCATGAGCAGTTCTTC. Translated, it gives CASSYPRGAGGHEQFF.

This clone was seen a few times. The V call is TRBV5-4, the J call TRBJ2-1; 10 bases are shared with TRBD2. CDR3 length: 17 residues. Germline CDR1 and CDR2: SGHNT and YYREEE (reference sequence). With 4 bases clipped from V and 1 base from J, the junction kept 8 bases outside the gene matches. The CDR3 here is CASSRASGGRSYNEQFF. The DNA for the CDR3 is TGTGCCAGCAGCAGGGCTAGCGGGGGAAGGTCCTACAATGAGCAGTTCTTC.